The 29 T cell receptor beta chains reported below all come from one sample, sequenced in a study of blood T cell repertoires in COVID-19. Produced via immunoSEQ multiplex PCR; TCRdb's table is partial and in-frame only. The data hold 210,000 or so clones, with around 90% observed a single time. The sequenced sample was peripheral blood. Receptors were obtained from a middle-aged man with acute or convalescent COVID-19.

The chain joins TRBV18 to TRBJ1-1; no firm D call. The germline CDR1 and CDR2 sequences are KGHSH and LQKENI. This CDR3 contains 15 residues. V lost 3 bases to trimming and J lost 0 bases, with 11 bases between them. The DNA of the CDR3 is TGTGCCAGCTCACCCTCCGACACCCTGAACACTGAAGCTTTCTTT. Protein sequence: CASSPSDTLNTEAFF.

The chain joins TRBV3-1 (or the pseudogene TRBV3-2) to TRBJ1-2, with TRBD1 identical over 7 bases. CDR1 is LGHDT and CDR2 is YNNKEL in the germline V gene (reference sequence). The V gene end was trimmed by 4 bases and the J gene end by 3 bases; junction bases not matched to a gene: 5. This CDR3 spans 14 amino acids. The CDR3 coding sequence is TGTGCCAGCAGCCTCTTTGACAGGGACTATGGCTACACCTTC. Protein: CASSLFDRDYGYTF.

This clone appeared once. The chain recombines TRBV27 with TRBJ1-1, with D hard to call. The CDR3 runs to 13 residues. V was cut by 2 bases and J by 5 bases, with 9 bases left in between. Per germline, CDR1 MNHEY and CDR2 SMNVEV (reference sequence). The CDR3 spells CASSLALGTEAFF. The CDR3 region has the DNA TGTGCCAGCAGTTTAGCGCTCGGGACTGAAGCTTTCTTT.

This CDR3 is CAWSATGDYLTGNTIYF. The CDR3 region has the DNA TGTGCCTGGAGTGCGACAGGGGATTATCTGACCGGAAACACCATATATTTT. The chain combines TRBV30 with TRBJ1-3; 8 nucleotides agree with TRBD1. The CDR3 consists of 17 residues. The V gene end was trimmed by 1 base and the J gene end by 4 bases; junction bases not matched to a gene: 12. The germline CDR1 and CDR2 sequences are GTSNPN and SVGIG (reference sequence). The whole variable domain, filled in from reference TRBV30 and TRBJ1-3, reads SQTIHQWPATLVQPVGSPLSLECTVEGTSNPNLYWYRQAAGRGLQLLFYSVGIGQISSEVPQNLSASRPQDRQFILSSKKLLLSDSGFYLCAWSATGDYLTGNTIYFGEGSWLTVV.

The chain has TRBV7-2 and TRBJ2-1, with 11 bases lining up with TRBD2. Trimming removed 3 bases from V and 8 bases from J; junction bases left unmatched: 3. This CDR3 has 14 residues. Germline V gene sequence: CDR1 SGHTA, CDR2 FQGNSA. The CDR3: CASSFTSGSDEQFF. DNA for the CDR3: TGTGCCAGCAGCTTTACTAGCGGGAGCGATGAGCAGTTCTTC.

The V call is TRBV23-1, the J call TRBJ2-3; 7 nucleotides line up with TRBD1. TRBV23-1 is sorted into the ORF group, with uncertain function. Trimming took 3 bases from V and 4 from J; bases not matched to a gene: 10. The CDR3 sequence is 16 residues long. The CDR3 region is CASSHPDRRIADTQYF. The CDR3 nucleotides are TGCGCCAGCAGTCACCCGGACAGGAGGATCGCAGATACGCAGTATTTT.

The rearrangement links TRBV30 to TRBJ1-2, with D possibly TRBD1 on 6 matching bases. CDR3 length: 12 residues. The germline V and J ends were trimmed by 5 bases and 4 bases, with 11 bases remaining between them. Germline CDR1 GTSNPN, CDR2 SVGIG (reference sequence). CDR3 DNA: TGTGCCTGGGGAGACAGGACCTATGGCTACACCTTC. Its translation: CAWGDRTYGYTF.

This clone was recorded once. The chain combines TRBV11-2 with TRBJ1-4; 7 bases are a match to TRBD1. Trimming took 4 bases from V and 4 from J; bases not matched to a gene: 3. Germline loops: CDR1 SGHAT, CDR2 FQNNGV. The CDR3 is made up of 14 amino acids. This chain's CDR3 is CASSSGQHNEKLFF. CDR3 bases: TGTGCCAGCAGCTCGGGACAGCATAATGAAAAACTGTTTTTT.

The gene calls are TRBV15 and TRBJ2-5; a possible D gene is TRBD1 (5 bases). Germline CDR1 LNHNV, CDR2 YYDKDF (reference sequence). This CDR3 is 16 amino acids long. Trimming removed 1 base at V and 4 bases at J, with 16 bases between. CDR3 bases: TGTGCCACCAGCAGAGGTCCAGGGCAGGTTCGAGAGACCCAGTACTTC. It yields the protein CATSRGPGQVRETQYF.

The rearrangement uses TRBV7-2 and TRBJ1-5; tentatively, D is TRBD1 (5 bases). Trimming shortened V by 5 bases and J by 7 bases, and 9 bases separated the two germline ends. CDR1 and CDR2 from the germline V gene are SGHTA and FQGNSA. CDR3 size: 12 residues. Here the CDR3 reads CASSRGLQPQHF. The CDR3 coding sequence is TGTGCCAGCAGCCGGGGGTTGCAGCCCCAGCATTTT.

V gene TRBV6-4 combines with J gene TRBJ1-5; D is perhaps TRBD1 (6 bases). The V gene lost 6 bases and the J gene lost 5 bases, with 11 bases spanning the gap. Germline values: CDR1 MRHNA, CDR2 SNTAGT. This CDR3 region has 13 residues. The CDR3 is CASSPQGDQPQHF. CDR3 nucleotides: TGTGCCAGCAGCCCACAGGGAGATCAGCCCCAGCATTTT.

Comment on this clone: At the DNA level, this CDR3 is encoded by other sequences in the same sample as well. This sequence joins TRBV18 and TRBJ1-6, with D unclear. Germline V gives CDR1 KGHSH, CDR2 LQKENI. The V gene lost 0 bases and the J gene lost 0 bases, with 6 bases spanning the gap. This CDR3 has 16 amino acids. CDR3 amino acids: CASSPPGSSYNSPLHF. In DNA form, the CDR3 reads TGTGCCAGCTCACCACCCGGTTCCTCCTATAATTCACCCCTCCACTTT.

This sequence joins TRBV28 and TRBJ1-2; D not certain. The CDR3 sequence is 16 residues long. Per germline, CDR1 MDHEN and CDR2 SYDVKM. V was clipped by 1 base and J by 0 bases, with 12 bases between them. The CDR3 DNA is TGTGCCAGCAGTTTATTCGAGGGTTATCCTAACTATGGCTACACCTTC. It codes for CASSLFEGYPNYGYTF.

CDR3 sequence: CASSLVGDRAGNTIYF. The CDR3 nucleotides read TGTGCCAGCAGCTTAGTTGGGGACAGGGCTGGAAACACCATATATTTT. The genes are TRBV7-9 and TRBJ1-3, with 9 nucleotides matching TRBD1. Germline CDR1 and CDR2: SEHNR and FQNEAQ (reference sequence). The trim removed 1 base at V and 2 bases at J, leaving 3 bases unmatched. The CDR3 covers 16 residues.

The V gene is TRBV29-1, the J gene TRBJ2-3; tentative D call: TRBD1 (5 bases). This CDR3 is built from 14 residues. The germline gives CDR1 SQVTM, CDR2 ANQGSEA. V lost 3 bases, J lost 2 bases, and 12 bases lay in between. The CDR3 DNA follows: TGCAGCGTTGATGTGCAGGGCCCCACAGATACGCAGTATTTT. Protein sequence: CSVDVQGPTDTQYF.

The gene calls are TRBV12-3 or TRBV12-4 and TRBJ2-3; D is uncertain. Deletions cut 5 bases from V and 5 bases from J, with 11 bases between. The CDR3 is 13 residues long. The CDR3 spells CASSRRVQDTQYF. The CDR3 DNA reads TGTGCCAGCAGTCGACGGGTTCAAGATACGCAGTATTTT.

The chain joins TRBV9 to TRBJ2-3; D is undetermined. CDR1 is SGDLS and CDR2 is YYNGEE in the germline V gene. Trimming cost V 3 bases and J 6 bases, with 11 bases left between them. The CDR3 extends over 13 amino acids. CDR3 residues: CASSGAIRDTQYF. CDR3 coding DNA: TGTGCCAGCAGCGGGGCCATACGGGATACGCAGTATTTT.

This clone was observed once. The V call is TRBV7-9, the J call TRBJ2-3; TRBD1 agrees at 8 bases. The CDR3 length is 15 residues. The germline V gene encodes CDR1 SEHNR and CDR2 FQNEAQ (reference sequence). J was trimmed by 2 bases and V by 4 bases; bases with no gene match: 5. The CDR3 loop reads CASSSPGQVTDTQYF. The CDR3 bases are TGTGCCAGCAGCTCCCCGGGACAGGTCACAGATACGCAGTATTTT.

This sequence joins TRBV11-2 and TRBJ1-3; D is unresolved. This CDR3 spans 12 amino acids. Trimming left V 4 bases short and J 4 bases short, with 5 bases between. Germline assignment: CDR1 SGHAT and CDR2 FQNNGV. CDR3 residues: CASSYEGNTIYF. DNA for the CDR3: TGTGCCAGCAGCTATGAGGGAAACACCATATATTTT.

The V gene is TRBV28, the J gene TRBJ2-1, with 9 bases identical to TRBD2. Germline values: CDR1 MDHEN, CDR2 SYDVKM. Germline trimming cut 6 bases from V and 3 bases from J; bases unmatched to any gene: 9. This CDR3 contains 16 residues. The CDR3 sequence: CASRNTRRGGYNEQFF. DNA for the CDR3: TGTGCCAGCAGAAATACTAGGCGGGGGGGCTACAATGAGCAGTTCTTC.

The chain carries TRBV2 and TRBJ2-7; D not certain. Germline V gene sequence: CDR1 SNHLY, CDR2 FYNNEI. V dropped 3 bases and J dropped 6 bases, with 12 bases sitting between them. The CDR3 runs 13 residues. The CDR3 sequence: CASSEVGPGEQYF. The CDR3 DNA follows: TGTGCCAGCAGTGAGGTTGGGCCAGGCGAGCAGTACTTC.

This rearrangement joins TRBV7-8 to TRBJ1-1; 9 nucleotides line up with TRBD1. The CDR3 runs 17 residues. With V trimmed by 1 base and J by 5 bases, 11 bases remained unmatched. Germline V gene data show CDR1 as SGHVS and CDR2 as FQNEAQ. CDR3 nucleotide sequence: TGTGCCAGCAGCTTAGTAGCGGACAGGGGCGTTAGTACTGAAGCTTTCTTT. It yields the protein CASSLVADRGVSTEAFF.

A remark on this clone: The identical CDR3 is also encoded by other nucleotide sequences in the sample. This chain joins TRBV7-9 and TRBJ2-5; D may be TRBD2 (7 bases). This CDR3 has 14 amino acids. V dropped 3 bases and J dropped 5 bases, with 13 bases sitting between them. Germline CDR1 and CDR2: SEHNR and FQNEAQ (reference sequence). CDR3 protein: CASSLTGGQETQYF. The CDR3, as DNA: TGTGCCAGCAGCTTGACGGGGGGCCAGGAGACCCAGTACTTC.

The CDR3 sequence: CASSVVPGLASTQYF. The CDR3 DNA reads as TGTGCCAGCAGCGTCGTACCGGGACTAGCGAGTACCCAGTACTTC. The chain employs TRBV9 and TRBJ2-5; 10 bases line up with TRBD2. Germline CDR1 and CDR2: SGDLS and YYNGEE. V shed 2 bases, J shed 8 bases, and the junction held 9 bases outside the gene matches. The CDR3 loop spans 15 amino acids.

The chain carries TRBV24-1 and TRBJ2-2; weak D call: TRBD1 (5 bases). The CDR3 runs to 14 residues. Trimming took off 4 bases at V and 6 bases at J, with 11 bases between the two ends. Germline-derived CDR1 and CDR2 are KGHDR and SFDVKD. In DNA, the CDR3 is TGTGCCACCAGTGACATCGACAGCTCCGGGGAGCTGTTTTTT. Translation: CATSDIDSSGELFF.

The chain combines TRBV3-1 (or the pseudogene TRBV3-2) with TRBJ2-7; TRBD1 agrees at 7 bases. Looked up from germline, CDR1 is LGHDT and CDR2 is YNNKEL (reference sequence). V shed 0 bases, J shed 3 bases, and the junction held 11 bases outside the gene matches. CDR3 length: 17 residues. The CDR3, as DNA: TGTGCCAGCAGCCAAGATCCCCTGACAGGGTGGGTCTACGAGCAGTACTTC. This sequence encodes CASSQDPLTGWVYEQYF.

This sequence joins TRBV19 and TRBJ1-4; 8 positions agree with TRBD1. Per the germline V gene, CDR1 is LNHDA and CDR2 is SQIVND (reference sequence). V was pared by 6 bases and J by 3 bases, with 6 bases of the junction left unmatched. CDR3 length: 15 amino acids. The CDR3 DNA reads as TGTGCCAGTAGCAGGGGGCAGGTGGCTAATGAAAAACTGTTTTTT. Translating it yields CASSRGQVANEKLFF. Full variable domain (remainder filled in from reference TRBV19 and TRBJ1-4): DGGITQSPKYLFRKEGQNVTLSCEQNLNHDAMYWYRQDPGQGLRLIYYSQIVNDFQKGDIAEGYSVSREKKESFPLTVTSAQKNPTAFYLCASSRGQVANEKLFFGSGTQLSVL.

This CDR3 reads CASSYDAGNTEAFF. The CDR3 DNA follows: TGTGCCAGCAGTTACGACGCGGGGAACACTGAAGCTTTCTTT. The chain is built from TRBV6-5 and TRBJ1-1; unclear D gene. The V end lost 2 bases, the J end lost 1 base, and 8 bases lay between the germline ends. Germline CDR1 MNHEY, CDR2 SVGAGI. CDR3 length equals 14 residues.

The rearrangement uses TRBV6-2 or TRBV6-3 and TRBJ2-3; 7 positions agree with TRBD2. Germline CDR1 reads MNHEY; CDR2 reads SVGEGT. The V and J ends lost 2 bases and 4 bases, in that order; junction bases with no gene match: 3. The length of the CDR3 is 14 residues. CDR3 residues: CASSYVAGADTQYF. In nucleotides, the CDR3 is TGTGCCAGCAGTTACGTTGCGGGAGCAGATACGCAGTATTTT.